The 15 T cell receptor beta chains given below trace back to one sample, sequenced in a study of blood T cell repertoires in COVID-19. Clones were read by immunoSEQ multiplex PCR, and TCRdb kept only the in-frame ones, dropping some. The sample lists about 150,000 clones, over 60% occurring once. What was sequenced was peripheral blood. The receptors shown here come from a man of 80 years or more with acute or convalescent COVID-19.

The CDR3 loop reads CASSATGSLSETQYF. In DNA form, the CDR3 reads TGCGCCAGCAGCGCTACAGGGAGTTTATCAGAGACCCAGTACTTC. The V call is TRBV5-1, the J call TRBJ2-5, with a possible D match to TRBD1 (6 bases). This CDR3 spans 15 amino acids. V gave up 4 bases and J gave up 4 bases, with 17 bases separating them. Per the germline V gene, CDR1 is SGHRS and CDR2 is YFSETQ.

The V call is TRBV6-6, the J call TRBJ1-1; TRBD1 is a possible D gene (5 bases). CDR3 length: 13 residues. In germline, CDR1 is MNHNY, CDR2 SVGAGI (reference sequence). V lost 8 bases to trimming and J lost 5 bases, with 15 bases between them. CDR3 nucleotides: TGTGCCAGCGTCTTCGGGGCGGGGACTGAAGCTTTCTTT. This codes for CASVFGAGTEAFF.

The V call is TRBV6-2 or TRBV6-3, the J call TRBJ2-7; D is unclear. The ends were cut back, 6 bases at V and 7 bases at J, with 13 bases in the middle. Germline V gene sequence: CDR1 MNHEY, CDR2 SVGEGT. This CDR3 is built from 12 residues. The CDR3 is CASSPPVREQYF. In DNA, the CDR3 is TGTGCCAGCAGCCCGCCTGTACGGGAGCAGTACTTC.

The chain employs TRBV24-1 and TRBJ2-1, with D perhaps TRBD1 (5 bases). Germline CDR1 is KGHDR and CDR2 is SFDVKD. There are 14 residues in the CDR3. V lost 10 bases, J lost 2 bases, and 14 bases lay in between. Here the CDR3 reads CATAAGLPYNEQFF. DNA of the CDR3: TGTGCCACGGCAGCAGGGTTGCCCTACAATGAGCAGTTCTTC.

The rearrangement uses TRBV15 and TRBJ2-1; D uncertain. The V gene's germline CDR1 is LNHNV and CDR2 YYDKDF (reference sequence). The CDR3 length is 14 residues. Between the trimmed V and J ends, which lost 0 bases and 6 bases, there was a span of 9 bases. CDR3 region: CATSRDWVANEQFF. CDR3 nucleotides: TGTGCCACCAGCAGAGATTGGGTAGCCAATGAGCAGTTCTTC. Full variable domain (missing parts from reference TRBV15 and TRBJ2-1): DAMVIQNPRYQVTQFGKPVTLSCSQTLNHNVMYWYQQKSSQAPKLLFHYYDKDFNNEADTPDNFQSRRPNTSFCFLDIRSPGLGDTAMYLCATSRDWVANEQFFGPGTRLTVL.

The chain has TRBV5-6 and TRBJ1-2, with 7 nucleotides matching TRBD1. V was clipped by 4 bases and J by 6 bases; unmatched bases: 9. The CDR3 is made up of 14 amino acids. From germline, CDR1 is SGHDT and CDR2 YYEEEE. CDR3 nucleotide sequence: TGTGCCAGCAGCGCCGGGACAGCACTGGATGGCTACACCTTC. Encoded protein: CASSAGTALDGYTF.

The J gene is TRBJ1-2, the V gene TRBV6-5, with D hard to call. Germline lookup yields CDR1 MNHEY and CDR2 SVGAGI. The CDR3 loop spans 13 amino acids. The ends were cut back, 6 bases at V and 1 base at J, with 9 bases in the middle. Here the CDR3 reads CASSLDLNYGYTF. The CDR3, as DNA: TGTGCCAGCAGCCTAGACCTTAACTATGGCTACACCTTC.

This clone occurred once. The rearrangement links TRBV28 to TRBJ2-1; 12 bases match TRBD2. Germline V gives CDR1 MDHEN, CDR2 SYDVKM. The junction had 4 bases not matched to a gene; V was cut back by 4 bases and J by 6 bases. The CDR3 covers 15 residues. CDR3 protein: CASSYLAGGPNEQFF. The CDR3 nucleotides read TGTGCCAGCAGTTATCTAGCGGGGGGGCCCAATGAGCAGTTCTTC.

The rearrangement uses TRBV15 and TRBJ2-2; 7 nucleotides agree with TRBD1. This CDR3 contains 18 residues. Germline CDR1 is LNHNV and CDR2 is YYDKDF (reference sequence). With 3 bases clipped from V and 4 bases from J, the junction kept 14 bases outside the gene matches. For the CDR3, the DNA is TGTGCCACCAGCAGTTGGGCGCCTGGGCAGGGGGTCACCGGGGAGCTGTTTTTT. This translates into CATSSWAPGQGVTGELFF. The full variable domain, completed using reference TRBV15 and TRBJ2-2, is DAMVIQNPRYQVTQFGKPVTLSCSQTLNHNVMYWYQQKSSQAPKLLFHYYDKDFNNEADTPDNFQSRRPNTSFCFLDIRSPGLGDTAMYLCATSSWAPGQGVTGELFFGEGSRLTVL.

The J gene is TRBJ2-3, the V gene TRBV2, with 8 nucleotides matching TRBD2. V lost 2 bases to trimming and J lost 9 bases; unmatched junction nucleotides: 19. CDR1 and CDR2 (germline): SNHLY, FYNNEI. The CDR3 is 18 residues long. The CDR3 sequence is CASSESAGAGGLGSTQYF. CDR3 nucleotides: TGTGCCAGCAGTGAATCCGCCGGCGCGGGGGGCCTAGGATCAACGCAGTATTTT. Together with reference TRBV2 and TRBJ2-3, the CDR3 gives the full variable domain: EPEVTQTPSHQVTQMGQEVILRCVPISNHLYFYWYRQILGQKVEFLVSFYNNEISEKSEIFDDQFSVERPDGSNFTLKIRSTKLEDSAMYFCASSESAGAGGLGSTQYFGPGTRLTVL.

The V gene is TRBV19, the J gene TRBJ1-3; D uncertain. The CDR3 length is 17 residues. Trimming left V 3 bases short and J 2 bases short, with 17 bases between. Germline-derived CDR1 and CDR2 are LNHDA and SQIVND (reference sequence). The CDR3 region has the DNA TGTGCCAGTAGTATGGGCCCCTCGAAAGGCCCTGGAAACACCATATATTTT. Amino acid sequence: CASSMGPSKGPGNTIYF.

This sequence joins TRBV19 and TRBJ2-5; no definite D call. Germline CDR1 and CDR2: LNHDA and SQIVND (reference sequence). The CDR3 extends over 16 amino acids. V gave up 6 bases and J gave up 1 base, with 18 bases separating them. CDR3 loop: CASSPRSHSGQETQYF. The CDR3 DNA follows: TGTGCCAGTAGCCCCCGTTCGCATTCGGGCCAAGAGACCCAGTACTTC.

The rearrangement uses TRBV7-9 and TRBJ2-1, with 8 bases identical to TRBD2. The CDR3 runs 15 residues. Germline V gene sequence: CDR1 SEHNR, CDR2 FQNEAQ (reference sequence). The V gene end was trimmed by 5 bases and the J gene end by 6 bases; junction bases not matched to a gene: 9. DNA for the CDR3: TGTGCCAGCAGCCGCGCCGGGGGGGCCGGCAATGAGCAGTTCTTC. This translates into CASSRAGGAGNEQFF.

The CDR3 DNA is TGTGCCAGTGGCGCGGGACAGGGTCGTGTTGCAGAGACCCAGTACTTC. Translated: CASGAGQGRVAETQYF. The rearrangement links TRBV19 to TRBJ2-5; 9 positions match TRBD1. The CDR3 contains 16 residues. J gave up 4 bases and V 8 bases, and 14 bases lay outside the gene matches. Germline V gives CDR1 LNHDA, CDR2 SQIVND (reference sequence). Full variable domain (rest looked up from reference TRBV19 and TRBJ2-5): DGGITQSPKYLFRKEGQNVTLSCEQNLNHDAMYWYRQDPGQGLRLIYYSQIVNDFQKGDIAEGYSVSREKKESFPLTVTSAQKNPTAFYLCASGAGQGRVAETQYFGPGTRLLVL.

The chain is built from TRBV18 and TRBJ1-5; 7 nucleotides line up with TRBD1. The CDR3 consists of 15 residues. The V and J ends lost 2 bases and 2 bases, in that order; junction bases with no gene match: 3. In germline, CDR1 is KGHSH, CDR2 LQKENI. CDR3 coding DNA: TGTGCCAGCTCACCATCAACAGGGGGCAATCAGCCCCAGCATTTT. Translating gives CASSPSTGGNQPQHF.